This T cell receptor (beta chain) was sequenced during a study of Graves' ophthalmopathy and Graves' hyperthyroidism. People with hyperthyroidism were aged 18 to 65 and newly diagnosed, under 2 months' duration. Patients with other autoimmune diseases, uncontrolled infections, pregnancy or lactation were excluded. This CDR3 has 15 residues. Trimming left V 4 bases short and J 5 bases short, with 18 bases between. Germline V gene lookup returns CDR1 SGDLS and CDR2 YYNGEE. Whole-study findings and limits: Blood also contained most of the expanded thyroid clonotypes above 0.001 frequency. Ophthalmopathy progression was predicted by the model at about 70% sensitivity and approximately 72% specificity.

In its sample, this clonotype was seen many times. As yet, its antigen is unknown. Amplification of TCR beta CDR3 regions used RNA transcripts. After a first-round RT-PCR with HTBI primers, a second-round multiplex PCR was run. MiXCR was run by TCRdb on the multiplex PCR reads, yielding one entry per CDR3 protein. The table lists 900,000 to 1,200,000 distinct CDR3 sequences, less than 45% of them singletons, with around 10% in the top ten. The sequence was collected from an adult man with Graves' hyperthyroidism. V is TRBV9 and J is TRBJ2-5; a weak D match, TRBD1 (5 bases). The sequencing sample was made of peripheral blood or thyroid tissue (not recorded which). The CDR3 region has the DNA TGTGCCAGCAGCCAAGGGGCCTCCAAGTGGGAGACCCAGTACTTC. It specifies CASSQGASKWETQYF.